Listed here are 3 T cell receptor beta chains from one sample, sequenced in a study of T cell repertoires in cytomegalovirus infection. TCRdb ran MiXCR on the reads and lists one entry per CDR3 protein. The top ten hold roughly 8.9% of the sample, which has 250,000 to 300,000 distinct CDR3 sequences, about 13% seen once. Sequenced material: PBMCs. These receptors were collected from a human donor in good health (CMV status not recorded). Some clones in this sample may be carry-over from other donors' samples.

In its sample, this clonotype was seen many times. This sequence joins TRBV18 and TRBJ1-5; TRBD1 aligns across 9 bases. The CDR3 has 17 amino acids. The V segment lost 2 bases and the J segment 1 base; nucleotides outside the gene matches: 6. Germline V CDR1 and CDR2: KGHSH, LQKENI. CDR3 sequence: CASSPIKGTGSNQPQHF. As DNA, the CDR3 is TGTGCCAGCTCACCAATCAAGGGGACAGGGAGCAATCAGCCCCAGCATTTT.

This clonotype was detected many times. The chain joins TRBV20-1 to TRBJ2-5, with 9 nucleotides matching TRBD1. The CDR3 runs to 14 residues. Losses at the gene ends were 6 bases for V and 5 bases for J; bases not matched to a gene: 10. Germline V gene sequence: CDR1 DFQATT, CDR2 SNEGSKA (reference sequence). DNA for the CDR3: TGCAGTGCGGATCCGGGACAGGGTAGGGAGACCCAGTACTTC. It encodes CSADPGQGRETQYF.

The table lists this clonotype with many counts. The genes are TRBV7-2 and TRBJ2-5, with D possibly TRBD1 on 6 matching bases. This CDR3 has 15 residues. V gave up 5 bases and J gave up 3 bases, with 16 bases separating them. The germline gives CDR1 SGHTA, CDR2 FQGNSA. The CDR3 DNA follows: TGTGCCAGCAGCACAGGGCTGGACTGGAAAGAGACCCAGTACTTC. It yields the protein CASSTGLDWKETQYF.